This TCR beta chain was sequenced in a study of response to subunit inactivated influenza vaccine. TCRdb called the RT-PCR reads again in MiXCR, with one record for every CDR3 protein. This sample yields 750,000 to 850,000 distinct CDR3 sequences, of which roughly 18% are seen a single time; 9.5% to 13% belongs to the top ten. Trimming took 4 bases from V and 3 from J; bases not matched to a gene: 11. CDR3 length: 16 amino acids. CDR1 and CDR2 (germline): DFQATT, SNEGSKA (reference sequence). The TCR originated in a man aged 45-65 years who received an inactivated influenza vaccine. The V call is TRBV20-1, the J call TRBJ2-1, with TRBD1 identical over 8 bases. The specimen was PBMCs from blood, collected 5 days after vaccination. The chain's CDR3 is CSANPTGVYVYNEQFF. In DNA, the CDR3 is TGCAGTGCTAATCCGACAGGGGTGTACGTCTACAATGAGCAGTTCTTC.